Listed below are T cell receptor beta chains from one sample, sequenced in a study of CD8+CD57+ T cells in acquired aplastic anemia. Each CDR3 protein gets one entry after TCRdb re-called the reads with MiXCR. The data hold approximately 81,000 distinct CDR3 sequences, with less than 60% observed a single time. The sequencing input was sorted CD4+, CD8+, or CD8+CD57+ T cells (not recorded which) from PBMCs. These receptors originate from a human donor in good health, serving as a control. Both conserved end residues are part of each CDR3. The D gene is left open where the match is weak. The listing skips clone size in some rows; elsewhere it reads once, few, many or a size class.

D gene	CDR3 length	J gene	clone size	V gene	CDR3 DNA	CDR3 protein
-	12	TRBJ1-2	-	TRBV7-6	TGTGCCAGCAGCTTAAGGGATCAAGGCTACACCTTC	CASSLRDQGYTF
TRBD1	14	TRBJ2-3	many	TRBV10-1	TGCGCCAGCAGTGAGGACAGGGGAGCAGATACGCAGTATTTT	CASSEDRGADTQYF
-	15	TRBJ1-1	many	TRBV2	TGTGCCACCCTAAATCTGTTGAGCGAGCACACTGAAGCTTTCTTT	CATLNLLSEHTEAFF
-	13	TRBJ2-1	few	TRBV12-3/TRBV12-4	TGTGCCAGCAGTTTACCGGGGTACAATGAGCAGTTCTTC	CASSLPGYNEQFF
-	13	TRBJ2-3	-	TRBV7-2	TGTGCCAGCAGCCAGGGGGGCGCAGATACGCAGTATTTT	CASSQGGADTQYF
-	14	TRBJ1-6	-	TRBV6-5	TGTGCCAGCAGTTACGGGGGCGGCAATTCACCCCTCCACTTT	CASSYGGGNSPLHF
-	16	TRBJ2-3	-	TRBV10-3	TGTGCCATCAGGGGAAGGGTAGGGCTGAGCACAGATACGCAGTATTTT	CAIRGRVGLSTDTQYF
TRBD2	16	TRBJ2-1	-	TRBV6-1	TGTGCCAGCAGTCCAATGGGACTAGACTCCTACAATGAGCAGTTCTTC	CASSPMGLDSYNEQFF
TRBD2	15	TRBJ2-7	many	TRBV4-2	TGTGCCAGCAGCCAAGGGGGCGGGGGGGCCTACGAGCAGTACTTC	CASSQGGGGAYEQYF
TRBD1	13	TRBJ1-2	many	TRBV29-1	TGCAGCGTCCCGGGACAGGGGATCGAGGGCTACACCTTC	CSVPGQGIEGYTF
-	15	TRBJ1-1	-	TRBV5-6	TGTGCCGGCAGCTCGGGGATTCCTTGGAACACTGAAGCTTTCTTT	CAGSSGIPWNTEAFF
TRBD1	11	TRBJ2-5	few	TRBV20-1	TGCAGGGCAGGGGGACCAGAGACCCAGTACTTC	CRAGGPETQYF
TRBD1	17	TRBJ1-1	-	TRBV25-1	TGTGCCAGCAGTTCCCGCCCGGGACAGAGCATCCGCACTGAAGCTTTCTTT	CASSSRPGQSIRTEAFF
-	18	TRBJ2-7	-	TRBV11-2	TGTGCCAGCAGCTTAGTGGAGAGACTGCACTCGAGCTCCTACGAGCAGTACTTC	CASSLVERLHSSSYEQYF
-	14	TRBJ2-7	-	TRBV18	TGTGCCAGCTCACCAGGGCGGACCTTTGACGAGCAGTACTTC	CASSPGRTFDEQYF
-	14	TRBJ2-1	many	TRBV19	TGTGCCAGTAGTGAGGTTCCGGGTTACAATGAGCAGTTCTTC	CASSEVPGYNEQFF
-	14	TRBJ1-4	-	TRBV12-3/TRBV12-4	TGTGCCAGCAGTTTCGTAGGGTCGGGTGAAAGACTGTTTTTT	CASSFVGSGERLFF
-	15	TRBJ1-2	many	TRBV5-8	TGTGCCAGCAGCCCCGGGACCGACGATGGCTATGGCTACACCTTC	CASSPGTDDGYGYTF
TRBD1	14	TRBJ2-5	-	TRBV10-3	TGTGCCATCAGTGGGCTGACAGGGGTTGAGACCCAGTACTTC	CAISGLTGVETQYF
-	15	TRBJ2-1	few	TRBV9	TGTGCCAGCAGCGTAGATACTAGGGCCTTTAATGAGCAGTTCTTC	CASSVDTRAFNEQFF
TRBD1	15	TRBJ1-2	many	TRBV7-9	TGTGCCAGCAGCCGCGCCATGGACAGGGCAAATGGCTACACCTTC	CASSRAMDRANGYTF
-	17	TRBJ1-2	many	TRBV24-1	TGTGCCACCAGTGATTTTGGGTCCGGGACTGCCAACTATGGCTACACCTTC	CATSDFGSGTANYGYTF
TRBD1	16	TRBJ2-7	many	TRBV12-3/TRBV12-4	TGTGCCAGCAGTTTATTACCCCGGGACAGGGGTCTCGAGCAGTACTTC	CASSLLPRDRGLEQYF
-	14	TRBJ2-7	-	TRBV24-1	TGTGCCACCAGTTCATCGGTGAGGGCCGGCGAGCAGTACTTC	CATSSSVRAGEQYF
TRBD1	14	TRBJ1-2	-	TRBV19	TGTGCCAGTAACGGACAGGGGGCGACTTATGGCTACACCTTC	CASNGQGATYGYTF
TRBD2	18	TRBJ2-2	few	TRBV19	TGTGCCAGTAGTATAGAGGGGGCTAGCGGGAGGTACGCCGGGGAGCTGTTTTTT	CASSIEGASGRYAGELFF
-	13	TRBJ1-1	many	TRBV9	TGTGCCAGCAGCGAATACATGAACACTGAAGCTTTCTTT	CASSEYMNTEAFF
TRBD2	12	TRBJ2-5	-	TRBV24-1	TGTGCCACCGGACTAGCAAAAGAGACCCAGTACTTC	CATGLAKETQYF
TRBD1	15	TRBJ2-7	few	TRBV24-1	TGTGCCACCAGTGATTCCCGGGACAGCCCCTACGAGCAGTACTTC	CATSDSRDSPYEQYF